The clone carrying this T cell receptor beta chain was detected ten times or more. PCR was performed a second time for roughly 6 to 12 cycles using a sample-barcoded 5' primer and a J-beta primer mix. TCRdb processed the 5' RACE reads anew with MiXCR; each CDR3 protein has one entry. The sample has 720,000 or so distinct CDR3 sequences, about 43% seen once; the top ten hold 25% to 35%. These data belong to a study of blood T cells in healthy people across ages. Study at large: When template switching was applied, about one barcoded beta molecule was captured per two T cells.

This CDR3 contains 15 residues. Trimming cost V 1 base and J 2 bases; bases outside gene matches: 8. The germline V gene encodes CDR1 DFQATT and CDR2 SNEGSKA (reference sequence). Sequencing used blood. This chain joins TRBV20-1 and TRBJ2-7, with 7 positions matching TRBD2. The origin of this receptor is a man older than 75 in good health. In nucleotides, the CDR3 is TGCAGTGCTAGAGCGGTGGCGGGAGAGGCCTACGAGCAGTACTTC. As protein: CSARAVAGEAYEQYF.